What follows describes a single T cell receptor (beta chain). The record originates from a study of blood T cell repertoires in COVID-19. Across the whole study: Some COVID-19 samples were acute and others convalescent; all came from the United States, Italy and Spain. Sources were T cells, B-cell-depleted T cells, or PBMCs; the material itself was cDNA or gDNA.

Followed over time, Seattle patients had been enrolled while infection was active. In the original analysis: Scientists estimated how many nucleated cells there were by amplifying reference gene primers. Generated by immunoSEQ multiplex PCR, the TCRdb table keeps only in-frame clones and is missing some. That table furnishes V, J and clone size, whereas the DNA furnished D and trimming. The sample holds about 280,000 clones, about 90% seen once. This CDR3 has 13 residues. The ends were cut back, 1 base at V and 6 bases at J, with 9 bases in the middle. The chain has TRBV12-3 or TRBV12-4 and TRBJ1-2; no firm D call. This TCR was recovered from a woman aged 25 to 39 with COVID-19, enrolled during active disease. Source material: peripheral blood. The CDR3 is CASSLVLRDGYTF. CDR3 in DNA: TGTGCCAGCAGTTTAGTTCTCCGGGATGGCTACACCTTC.